This TCR beta chain derives from a study of blood T cell repertoires in COVID-19. TCRdb's table, derived via immunoSEQ multiplex PCR, lists solely in-frame clones and lacks some. The table records some 290,000 clones, 85% to 90% of them present only once. The length of the CDR3 is 11 residues. The germline CDR1 and CDR2 sequences are SGHAT and FQDESV (reference sequence). Between the trimmed V and J ends, which lost 4 bases and 3 bases, there was a span of 3 bases. Material: PBMCs or T cells enriched from blood (not recorded which). The receptor's source is a woman in her twenties or thirties who had recovered from COVID-19. This rearrangement joins TRBV11-1 to TRBJ1-2; D unclear. The CDR3 is CASSSDYGYTF. The CDR3 bases are TGTGCCAGCAGCTCCGACTATGGCTACACCTTC.